Presented here are 21 T cell receptor beta chains from one specimen sequenced in a study of blood T cell repertoires in COVID-19. The repertoire was sequenced with immunoSEQ multiplex PCR; TCRdb's copy has only in-frame clones and lacks some. Among around 150,000 clones, 82% were seen once, and the ten largest hold 7%. Source material: peripheral blood. The receptor source for this set is a woman aged 40 to 49 with COVID-19, enrolled during active disease.

V is TRBV11-2 and J is TRBJ2-7; 7 bases line up with TRBD1. This CDR3 region has 12 residues. The V gene's germline CDR1 is SGHAT and CDR2 FQNNGV. V lost 5 bases and J lost 6; bases outside the gene matches: 4. For the CDR3, the DNA is TGTGCCAGCAGCCGAGGGGGCGGCGAGCAGTACGTC. The encoded protein is CASSRGGGEQYV.

V usage is TRBV6-5 and J usage is TRBJ2-7; tentatively, D is TRBD2 (5 bases). From germline, CDR1 is MNHEY and CDR2 SVGAGI. V was clipped by 5 bases and J by 4 bases, with 12 bases between them. There are 13 residues in the CDR3. Written as DNA, the CDR3 is TGTGCCAGCAGTATGACACCGGGGTACGAGCAGTACGTC. This translates into CASSMTPGYEQYV.

This chain connects TRBV7-9 to TRBJ1-1, with D possibly TRBD1 on 6 matching bases. CDR3 size: 13 residues. Trimming cost V 8 bases and J 2 bases, with 12 bases left between them. CDR1 and CDR2 from the germline V gene are SEHNR and FQNEAQ (reference sequence). CDR3 sequence (DNA): TGTGCCAGCCTGGGACAAGCAAACACTGAAGCTTTCTTT. Its protein is CASLGQANTEAFF.

This clone was seen only once. This rearrangement joins TRBV3-1 (or the pseudogene TRBV3-2) to TRBJ2-1, with a possible D match to TRBD2 (5 bases). The CDR3 loop spans 14 amino acids. CDR1 and CDR2 from the germline V gene are LGHDT and YNNKEL (reference sequence). Trimming stripped 0 bases from V and 10 bases from J, with 13 bases between. CDR3 nucleotides: TGTGCCAGCAGCCAAGATCGAGGGATCAGGGAGCAGTTCTTC. It translates to CASSQDRGIREQFF.

The chain couples TRBV3-1 (or the pseudogene TRBV3-2) to TRBJ2-5, with D perhaps matching TRBD1 (6 bases). The CDR3 runs 14 residues. The V gene's germline CDR1 is LGHDT and CDR2 YNNKEL (reference sequence). The ends were cut back, 0 bases at V and 2 bases at J, with 7 bases in the middle. The CDR3 sequence: CASSQDRGQETQYF. The CDR3, as DNA: TGTGCCAGCAGCCAAGACAGGGGTCAAGAGACCCAGTACTTC.

A remark on this clone: Additional DNA sequences in this sample encode the identical CDR3. The chain recombines TRBV6-5 with TRBJ1-1, with TRBD1 matching 9 bases. The CDR3 sequence is 14 residues long. V trimming: 2 bases; J trimming: 6 bases; junction bases outside the gene matches: 4. CDR1 and CDR2 (germline): MNHEY, SVGAGI. CDR3 DNA: TGTGCCAGCAGTTACACGGGACAGGGAGCTGAAGCTTTCTTT. Its protein product is CASSYTGQGAEAFF.

The chain carries TRBV11-2 and TRBJ2-7; perhaps TRBD2 as D (6 bases). V shed 2 bases and J shed 6 bases, with 11 bases lying between them. CDR3 length: 13 amino acids. The germline V gene has CDR1 SGHAT and CDR2 FQNNGV. DNA of the CDR3: TGTGCCAGCAGCTTAATATTGGAGGGCGAGCAGTACTTC. Translating gives CASSLILEGEQYF.

The rearrangement links TRBV28 to TRBJ1-1; a possible D gene is TRBD1 (5 bases). Trimming removed 8 bases from V and 2 bases from J, with 12 bases in between. The CDR3 contains 13 residues. Germline values: CDR1 MDHEN, CDR2 SYDVKM. The CDR3 DNA follows: TGTGCCAGCCCTCGCACAGGAAACACTGAAGCTTTCTTT. Translating it yields CASPRTGNTEAFF. Drawing the rest from reference TRBV28 and TRBJ1-1, the complete variable domain is DVKVTQSSRYLVKRTGEKVFLECVQDMDHENMFWYRQDPGLGLRLIYFSYDVKMKEKGDIPEGYSVSREKKERFSLILESASTNQTSMYLCASPRTGNTEAFFGQGTRLTVV.

The rearrangement joins TRBV3-1 (or the pseudogene TRBV3-2) to TRBJ2-1; 11 nucleotides line up with TRBD2. The CDR3 is 16 amino acids. The V and J ends lost 4 bases and 3 bases, in that order; junction bases with no gene match: 5. The germline CDR1 and CDR2 sequences are LGHDT and YNNKEL (reference sequence). CDR3 amino acids: CASSLLAGAGYNEQFF. The DNA of the CDR3 is TGTGCCAGCAGCCTACTAGCGGGGGCGGGCTACAATGAGCAGTTCTTC.

V and J are TRBV15 and TRBJ2-1, with 8 bases lining up with TRBD2. The CDR3 loop spans 17 amino acids. CDR1 is LNHNV, CDR2 YYDKDF, per germline (reference sequence). After removal of 4 bases from V and 5 bases from J, the junction contained 13 bases not matched to a gene. The CDR3 loop reads CATSKRSSGTSHNEQFF. The CDR3 DNA sequence: TGTGCCACCAGCAAGAGATCCTCCGGGACTAGTCACAATGAGCAGTTCTTC.

This sequence joins TRBV11-2 and TRBJ2-4; the match to TRBD2 covers 11 bases. Trimming removed 4 bases from V and 14 bases from J; junction bases left unmatched: 4. The CDR3 has 12 amino acids. Germline values: CDR1 SGHAT, CDR2 FQNNGV. DNA of the CDR3: TGTGCCAGCAGCTACATAGCGGGAGGGAAGTACTTC. It is translated as CASSYIAGGKYF.

The chain employs TRBV12-3 or TRBV12-4 and TRBJ2-2, with a weak D call TRBD2 (5 bases). The CDR3 is made up of 13 amino acids. Trimming left V 6 bases short and J 3 bases short, with 8 bases between. In DNA form, the CDR3 reads TGTGCCAGCAGGGAGGTGGACACCGGGGAGCTGTTTTTT. Its protein product is CASREVDTGELFF.

The chain joins TRBV2 to TRBJ1-1; TRBD1 matches 9 bases. V was clipped by 6 bases and J by 8 bases; unmatched bases: 13. Germline V gene sequence: CDR1 SNHLY, CDR2 FYNNEI. The CDR3 loop spans 15 amino acids. CDR3 bases: TGTGCCAGCAGGGCGACTCCACAGGGGGCCCCAGAAGCTTTCTTT. Protein product: CASRATPQGAPEAFF.

The V gene is TRBV12-5, the J gene TRBJ2-3; 7 bases are shared with TRBD1. In germline, CDR1 is LGHNT, CDR2 FRNRAP. The trim removed 7 bases at V and 2 bases at J, leaving 6 bases unmatched. This CDR3 region has 14 residues. In DNA, the CDR3 is TGTGCTAGTGCCCGGGACAGCAACACAGATACGCAGTATTTT. Protein: CASARDSNTDTQYF.

This clone was counted ten times or more. This chain links TRBV3-1 (or the pseudogene TRBV3-2) with TRBJ2-1, with 13 bases fitting TRBD2. This CDR3 contains 15 residues. Germline V gene lookup returns CDR1 LGHDT and CDR2 YNNKEL (reference sequence). V shed 5 bases and J 9 bases; nucleotides not matched to a gene: 7. CDR3 in DNA: TGTGCCAGCAGCAGACTAGCGGGAGGCGACAGTGAGCAGTTCTTC. Translation: CASSRLAGGDSEQFF.

The rearrangement joins TRBV29-1 to TRBJ2-7; D may be TRBD1 (6 bases). The CDR3 consists of 14 residues. Germline CDR1 reads SQVTM; CDR2 reads ANQGSEA. The V end was cut by 4 bases, the J end by 3 bases, with 16 bases between. CDR3 sequence (DNA): TGCAGCGTTGTAGGGGGTCAGGGGCTCTACGAGCAGTACTTC. It codes for CSVVGGQGLYEQYF.

V and J are TRBV15 and TRBJ1-1; D perhaps matches TRBD1 (5 bases). CDR1 is LNHNV and CDR2 is YYDKDF in the germline V gene (reference sequence). The CDR3 spans 16 residues. V was trimmed by 0 bases and J by 0 bases, leaving 11 bases between them. CDR3 sequence (DNA): TGTGCCACCAGCAGAGATTTCAGGGTTTTGAACACTGAAGCTTTCTTT. Its protein product is CATSRDFRVLNTEAFF.

The rearrangement joins TRBV7-8 to TRBJ2-3; TRBD2 agrees at 11 bases. V lost 4 bases, J lost 1 base, and 13 bases stayed unmatched. Germline V gene lookup returns CDR1 SGHVS and CDR2 FQNEAQ. This CDR3 region has 19 residues. The CDR3 region is CASSWPSSGGPTGTDTQYF. The CDR3 DNA is TGTGCCAGCAGCTGGCCGTCTAGCGGGGGGCCGACGGGCACAGATACGCAGTATTTT.

This clone has just one count. The chain links TRBV18 to TRBJ1-1; TRBD1 agrees at 8 bases. Trimming cost V 4 bases and J 2 bases; bases outside gene matches: 6. Germline V lookup: CDR1 KGHSH, CDR2 LQKENI. This CDR3 has 15 amino acids. The CDR3 nucleotides are TGTGCCAGCTCACGCGACCAGGGGGCCAACACTGAAGCTTTCTTT. This encodes CASSRDQGANTEAFF.

The CDR3 sequence: CASSSLPTYEQYF. CDR3 nucleotides: TGTGCCAGCAGTTCCTTACCTACCTACGAGCAGTACTTC. The J gene is TRBJ2-7, the V gene TRBV27; D is unresolved. CDR3 size: 13 residues. The ends were cut back, 4 bases at V and 2 bases at J, with 9 bases in the middle. The germline CDR1 and CDR2 sequences are MNHEY and SMNVEV (reference sequence).

This clone showed up just a few times. At one end, the junction sequence differs from germline, possibly due to a read error. This chain connects TRBV7-7 to TRBJ2-3; D is unclear. CDR1 and CDR2 from the germline V gene are SSHAT and FNYEAQ (reference sequence). The CDR3 covers 14 residues. The CDR3 region has the DNA TGTGCTAGCAGCTTAGCCCCCCCTGAGGATACGCAGTATTTT. Translated, it gives CASSLAPPEDTQYF.